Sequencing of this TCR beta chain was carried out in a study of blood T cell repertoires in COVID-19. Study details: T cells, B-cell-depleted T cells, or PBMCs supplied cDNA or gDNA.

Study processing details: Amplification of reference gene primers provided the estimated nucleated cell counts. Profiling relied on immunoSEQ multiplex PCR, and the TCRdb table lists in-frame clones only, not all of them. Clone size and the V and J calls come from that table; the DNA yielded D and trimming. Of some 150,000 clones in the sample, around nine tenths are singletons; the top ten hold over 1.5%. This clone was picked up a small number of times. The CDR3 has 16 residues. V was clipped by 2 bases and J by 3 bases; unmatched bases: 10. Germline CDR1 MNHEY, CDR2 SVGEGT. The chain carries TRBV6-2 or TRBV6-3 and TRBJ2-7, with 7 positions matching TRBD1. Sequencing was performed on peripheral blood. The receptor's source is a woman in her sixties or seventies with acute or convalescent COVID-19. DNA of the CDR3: TGTGCCAGCAGTTACGTTGTCGGGACAGTTGGCTACGAGCAGTACTTC. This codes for CASSYVVGTVGYEQYF.